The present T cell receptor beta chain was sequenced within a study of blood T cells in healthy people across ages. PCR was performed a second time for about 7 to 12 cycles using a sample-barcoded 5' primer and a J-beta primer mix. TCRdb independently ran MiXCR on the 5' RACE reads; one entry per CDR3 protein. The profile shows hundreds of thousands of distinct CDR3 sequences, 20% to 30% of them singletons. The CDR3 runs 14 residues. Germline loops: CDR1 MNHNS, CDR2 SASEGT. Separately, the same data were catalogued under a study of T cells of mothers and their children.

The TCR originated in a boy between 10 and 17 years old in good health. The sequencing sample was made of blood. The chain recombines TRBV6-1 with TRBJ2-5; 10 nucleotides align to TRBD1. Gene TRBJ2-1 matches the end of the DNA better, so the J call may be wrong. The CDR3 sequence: CASSALDRGNEQFF. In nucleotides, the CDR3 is TGTGCCAGCAGTGCCCTGGACAGGGGGAATGAGCAGTTCTTC.